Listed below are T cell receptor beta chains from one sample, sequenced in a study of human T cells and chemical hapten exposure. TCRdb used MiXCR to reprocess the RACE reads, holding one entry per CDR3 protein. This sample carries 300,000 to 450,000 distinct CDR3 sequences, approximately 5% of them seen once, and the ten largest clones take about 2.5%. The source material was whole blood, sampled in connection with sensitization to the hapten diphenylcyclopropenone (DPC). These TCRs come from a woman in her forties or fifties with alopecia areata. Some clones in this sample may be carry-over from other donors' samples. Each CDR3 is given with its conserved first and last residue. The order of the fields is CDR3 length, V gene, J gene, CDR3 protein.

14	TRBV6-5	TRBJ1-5	CASSWTGVNQPQHF
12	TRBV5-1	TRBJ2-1	CASSAGANEQFF
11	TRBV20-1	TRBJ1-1	CSALGGTEAFF
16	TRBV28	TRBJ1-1	CASSPMRGELDTEAFF
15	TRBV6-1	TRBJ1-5	CASSVSRGGNQPQHF
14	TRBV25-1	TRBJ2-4	CASTGDRAKNIQYF
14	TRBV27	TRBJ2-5	CASPARTVKETQYF
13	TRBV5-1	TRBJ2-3	CASSLTRTDTQYF
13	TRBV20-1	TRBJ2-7	CSPSGRARNEQYF
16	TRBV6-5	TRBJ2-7	CASSFIRLAGRGEQYF
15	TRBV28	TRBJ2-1	CASRPTGTNYNEQFF
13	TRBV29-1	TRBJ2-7	CSVGVGRLDEQYF
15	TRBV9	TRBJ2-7	CASSATGTVGSEQYF
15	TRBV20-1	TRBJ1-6	CSATGSSSYNSPLHF
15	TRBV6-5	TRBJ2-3	CASRPQLIVADTQYF
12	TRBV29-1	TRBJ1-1	CSAEGVRAEAFF
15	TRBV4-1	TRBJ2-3	CASSQEKRGTDTQYF
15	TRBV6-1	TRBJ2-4	CASSGSALAKNIQYF
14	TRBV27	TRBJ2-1	CASSIGGSYNEQFF
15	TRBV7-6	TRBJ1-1	CASSPGGRVSTEAFF
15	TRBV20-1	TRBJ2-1	CSAREPQQIYNEQFF
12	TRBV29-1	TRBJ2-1	CVSGNDYNEQFF
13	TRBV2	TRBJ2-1	CASRYDHYNEQFF
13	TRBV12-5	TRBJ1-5	CASGAVGNQPQHF
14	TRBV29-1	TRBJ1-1	CSVEDGLPNTEAFF